These T cell receptor beta chains were read from a single sample in a study of monozygotic twins with inflammatory bowel disease. No DNA is given; TCRdb re-called the 5' RACE reads and lists each CDR3 protein once. Its table records approximately 120,000 distinct CDR3 sequences. Sequences were obtained from blood. The receptors were sampled from a human donor with ulcerative colitis or Crohn's disease, or a healthy co-twin of an affected twin (not recorded which). Both conserved end residues are part of each CDR3. The order of the fields is CDR3 protein, V gene, J gene, CDR3 length.

CASSLSGSSSYEQYF	TRBV27	TRBJ2-7	15
CASRGDRAYGDLHF	TRBV12-3/TRBV12-4	TRBJ1-6	14
CASSTQGARETQYF	TRBV28	TRBJ2-5	14
CASSISTDRNPAFF	TRBV9	TRBJ1-1	14
CASSAPVGGRYQPQHF	TRBV7-2	TRBJ1-5	16
CASSLTGNYGYTF	TRBV12-3/TRBV12-4	TRBJ1-2	13
CASSFVWANEQFF	TRBV7-6	TRBJ2-1	13
CAISLTSGRAQDTQYF	TRBV10-3	TRBJ2-3	16
CASSRDYEQYF	TRBV5-6	TRBJ2-7	11
CASSSDNNSPLHF	TRBV5-1	TRBJ1-6	13
CSVEENTGYAGDTEAFF	TRBV29-1	TRBJ1-1	17
CASSLDTGTNTEAFF	TRBV7-2	TRBJ1-1	15
CASSYDRGRAKNIQYF	TRBV28	TRBJ2-4	16
CASSQDLSAYEQYF	TRBV14	TRBJ2-7	14
CASSSSGLAGTTYEQYF	TRBV28	TRBJ2-7	17
CASSMDGDSNQPQHF	TRBV9	TRBJ1-5	15
CASSLFRAGGAKGTQYF	TRBV7-6	TRBJ2-3	17
CSARDSMGERSPYEQYF	TRBV20-1	TRBJ2-7	17
CSALWTSSDNEQFF	TRBV20-1	TRBJ2-1	14
CASSSGLAGQETQYF	TRBV12-3/TRBV12-4	TRBJ2-5	15
CASSQDGPSGRYEQYF	TRBV4-3	TRBJ2-7	16
CASSFWTGHEQYF	TRBV11-3	TRBJ2-7	13
CASSFGVGTGELFF	TRBV7-3	TRBJ2-2	14
CASSRSGREAFF	TRBV3-1	TRBJ1-1	12
CASSYSARTGVSGANVLTF	TRBV6-5	TRBJ2-6	19
CASGLVHTTGGLYGYTF	TRBV12-5	TRBJ1-2	17
CAAGISTDTQYF	TRBV5-6	TRBJ2-3	12
CASSFSSGANVLTF	TRBV7-3	TRBJ2-6	14
CASSHGLQETQYF	TRBV28	TRBJ2-5	13
CSVEGFAAAALYNEQFF	TRBV29-1	TRBJ2-1	17
CASSVGNLNTEAFF	TRBV10-2	TRBJ1-1	14
CASSLVAATGGYTF	TRBV7-2	TRBJ1-2	14
CASSQLAGGIYEQYF	TRBV14	TRBJ2-7	15
CASSTGTGEVNTEAFF	TRBV18	TRBJ1-1	16
CASSQVRGKVKFF	TRBV14	TRBJ2-1	13
CASADRGTTNEKLFF	TRBV12-3/TRBV12-4	TRBJ1-4	15
CSARDLQKQETQYF	TRBV20-1	TRBJ2-5	14
CASSLPQGGVPGELFF	TRBV5-1	TRBJ2-2	16
CASKPAGRLETQYF	TRBV6-1	TRBJ2-5	14
CASPKSASDYNEQFF	TRBV6-1	TRBJ2-1	15
CASAPVGSSTDTQYF	TRBV7-2	TRBJ2-3	15
CASSLTGPATQYF	TRBV11-2	TRBJ2-3	13
CAWSVTGWNEQFF	TRBV30	TRBJ2-1	13
CASSQQTASNEKLFF	TRBV4-2	TRBJ1-4	15
CASSPGTAEQFF	TRBV3-1	TRBJ2-1	12
CASSLSQGSYEQYF	TRBV7-9	TRBJ2-7	14
CASSLPRTYEQYF	TRBV5-6	TRBJ2-7	13
CASSPPIQDRGLYEQYF	TRBV18	TRBJ2-7	17
CASIQDSQETQYF	TRBV7-9	TRBJ2-5	13
CASRISALSPPTGTQPQHF	TRBV28	TRBJ1-5	19
CASRVPRAGESDTQYF	TRBV7-9	TRBJ2-3	16
CASSLDHYLAQYF	TRBV5-1	TRBJ2-3	13
CASSFPGLGETQYF	TRBV5-4	TRBJ2-5	14
CASSPQLAYNEQFF	TRBV3-1	TRBJ2-1	14
CASSVGQGAEAFF	TRBV7-6	TRBJ1-1	13
CSAIRGAGELFF	TRBV20-1	TRBJ2-2	12
CASSFGYRETQYF	TRBV7-6	TRBJ2-5	13
CASSPTEGNTEAFF	TRBV5-6	TRBJ1-1	14
CASSFGIPDTQYF	TRBV7-9	TRBJ2-3	13
CASSLVAGSNEQFF	TRBV5-1	TRBJ2-1	14